The clone carrying this T cell receptor beta chain showed up many times. The antigen is unknown. Authors of the study amplified TCR beta CDR3 regions from RNA transcripts. HTBI primers were the set used in a first-round RT-PCR of the TCR CDR3. MiXCR, applied by TCRdb to the multiplex PCR reads, yields one record per CDR3 protein. The sample has under 400,000 distinct CDR3 sequences, 16% seen once; the top ten hold approximately 31%. Trimming removed 6 bases at V and 2 bases at J, with 8 bases between. The length of the CDR3 is 13 residues. Germline-derived CDR1 and CDR2 are SNHLY and FYNNEI. This entry belongs to a study of T cells in Graves' hyperthyroidism and ophthalmopathy. Study information: Blood was drawn when the patient was first diagnosed and still untreated. Study-level points and caveats: Ophthalmopathy, as predicted by the model, came a median approximately 5.9 months after the prediction. Most clonotypes expanded in the thyroid (above 0.001) were also present in blood.

The V and J genes are TRBV2 and TRBJ2-1, with D possibly TRBD1 on 5 matching bases. Input material: blood. The sequence came from a man aged 30 to 45 with Graves' hyperthyroidism. In nucleotides, the CDR3 is TGTGCCAGCAGCCCGGACACCTACAATGAGCAGTTCTTC. Translating it yields CASSPDTYNEQFF.